This T cell receptor (beta chain) was sequenced in a study of T-cell reconstitution after alpha-beta-depleted transplantation in children. Unique molecular identifiers were used in preparing the TCRbeta library. Using its own MiXCR run on the PCR reads, TCRdb lists one record per CDR3 protein. The table lists over 400,000 distinct CDR3 sequences, around an eighth of them singletons. After removal of 4 bases from V and 4 bases from J, the junction contained 7 bases not matched to a gene. The CDR3 runs to 16 residues. Germline assignment: CDR1 SEHNR and CDR2 FQNEAQ (reference sequence). Comments on this clonotype: The conserved closing phenylalanine or tryptophan is absent in this CDR3, likely reflecting a read error.

The source was PBMCs from the stem cell graft donor, collected from the stem cell graft. The V and J genes are TRBV7-9 and TRBJ1-2; 12 nucleotides line up with TRBD1. The TCR comes from a human donor who donated a stem cell graft to a child with combined immunodeficiency. Here the CDR3 reads CASSSGQGARLYGYTY. CDR3 in DNA: TGTGCCAGCAGCTCGGGACAGGGGGCTCGTCTCTATGGCTACACCTAC.